This T cell receptor (beta chain) was sequenced in a study of T-cell memory formation after mild COVID-19. Looking at the study overall: In these data, TCR clusters were largely donor specific.

The CDR3 contains 15 residues. CDR1 and CDR2 (germline): SGHRS, YFSETQ. Trimming removed 4 bases from V and 3 bases from J, with 16 bases in between. Study results and limitations: Pre-infection memory showed some responding clones, and this suggested that cross-reactive memory joined. Later expanders leaned CD4+, whereas clones that contracted between day 15 and 85 were balanced CD4/CD8.

Worth noting for this clonotype: What it binds is unknown.

Using constant-segment primers, 5'RACE produced TCR alpha and TCR beta cDNA libraries carrying sample barcodes and UMIs. TCRdb recomputed calls from the 5' RACE reads with MiXCR, one row per CDR3 protein. The sample has under 150,000 distinct CDR3 sequences, 22% seen once. The specimen was PBMCs or a T cell subset sorted from them (not recorded which). This receptor was identified in a man younger than 35 who had mild COVID-19 (a few samples of this study predate the infection). Cell type and time point are not known. The chain links TRBV5-1 to TRBJ1-2; no reliable D call. CDR3 sequence: CASSLLGRRDYGYTF. In nucleotides, the CDR3 is TGCGCCAGCAGCCTCCTCGGACGTCGGGACTATGGCTACACCTTC.